The subject of this entry is one TCR beta chain. The antigen remains undetermined. CDR1 and CDR2 from the germline V gene are SGHTA and FQGNSA. The germline V and J ends were trimmed by 1 base and 0 bases, with 6 bases remaining between them. This CDR3 has 15 amino acids. This entry is derived from a study of T cell responses to AZD1222 COVID-19 vaccine. Overall study results and limits: The sample set comprised mostly white British donors with more females, and clonal diversity was possibly underestimated.

Produced via immunoSEQ multiplex PCR; TCRdb's table is partial and in-frame only. The profile shows 30,000 to 35,000 clones, 80% to 95% of them singletons. The specimen was peripheral blood, collected on day 0 of AZD1222 vaccination. The V gene is TRBV7-2, the J gene TRBJ2-2; D not resolved. The TCR originated in an adult in good health. The CDR3 DNA reads TGTGCCAGCAGCTTAGGGATCGCGAACACCGGGGAGCTGTTTTTT. Protein: CASSLGIANTGELFF.